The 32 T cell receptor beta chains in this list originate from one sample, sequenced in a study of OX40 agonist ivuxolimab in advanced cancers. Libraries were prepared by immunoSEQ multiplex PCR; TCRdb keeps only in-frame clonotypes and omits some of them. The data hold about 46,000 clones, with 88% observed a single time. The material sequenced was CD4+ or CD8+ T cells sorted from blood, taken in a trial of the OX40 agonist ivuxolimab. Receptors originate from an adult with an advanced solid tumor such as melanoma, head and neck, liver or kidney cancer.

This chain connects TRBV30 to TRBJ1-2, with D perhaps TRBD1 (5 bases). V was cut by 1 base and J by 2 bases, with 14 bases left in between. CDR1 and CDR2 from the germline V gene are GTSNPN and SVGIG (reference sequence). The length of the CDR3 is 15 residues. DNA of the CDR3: TGTGCCTGGAGTGAAGGGGTGACGGACAACTATGGCTACACCTTC. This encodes CAWSEGVTDNYGYTF.

CDR3 bases: TGTGCCAGCAGTTTTAGCCGCACGGGCAGAAGAGGGATGAACACTGAAGCTTTCTTT. It is translated as CASSFSRTGRRGMNTEAFF. This chain uses TRBV28 with TRBJ1-1; no reliable D call. Trimming shortened V by 3 bases and J by 0 bases, and 23 bases separated the two germline ends. The CDR3 spans 19 residues. The germline CDR1 and CDR2 sequences are MDHEN and SYDVKM.

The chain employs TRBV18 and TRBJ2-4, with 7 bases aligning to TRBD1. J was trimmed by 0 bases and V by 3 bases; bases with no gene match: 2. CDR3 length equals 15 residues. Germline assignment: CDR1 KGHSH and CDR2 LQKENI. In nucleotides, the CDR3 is TGTGCCAGCTCACCGGACAGGCTAGCCAAAAACATTCAGTACTTC. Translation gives CASSPDRLAKNIQYF. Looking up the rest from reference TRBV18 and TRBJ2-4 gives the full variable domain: NAGVMQNPRHLVRRRGQEARLRCSPMKGHSHVYWYRQLPEEGLKFMVYLQKENIIDESGMPKERFSAEFPKEGPSILRIQQVVRGDSAAYFCASSPDRLAKNIQYFGAGTRLSVL.

CDR3 in amino acids: CAINRALWTEAFF. CDR3 coding DNA: TGTGCCATCAATAGGGCGTTATGGACTGAAGCTTTCTTT. The chain uses TRBV10-3 and TRBJ1-1, with D unresolved. This CDR3 has 13 residues. Trimming took off 7 bases at V and 5 bases at J, with 14 bases between the two ends. CDR1 and CDR2 from the germline V gene are ENHRY and SYGVKD.

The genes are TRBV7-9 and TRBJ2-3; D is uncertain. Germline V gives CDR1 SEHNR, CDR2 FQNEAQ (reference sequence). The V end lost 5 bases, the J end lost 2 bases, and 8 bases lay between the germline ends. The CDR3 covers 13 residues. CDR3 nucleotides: TGTGCCAGCAGCCGGATCATCACAGATACGCAGTATTTT. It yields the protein CASSRIITDTQYF.

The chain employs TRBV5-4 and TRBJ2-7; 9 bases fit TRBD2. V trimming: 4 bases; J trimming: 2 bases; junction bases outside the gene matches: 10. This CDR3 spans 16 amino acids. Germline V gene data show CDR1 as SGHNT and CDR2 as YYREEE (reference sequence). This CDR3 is CASSTPGTSSAYEQYF. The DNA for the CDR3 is TGTGCCAGCAGCACCCCCGGGACTAGCAGCGCCTACGAGCAGTACTTC.

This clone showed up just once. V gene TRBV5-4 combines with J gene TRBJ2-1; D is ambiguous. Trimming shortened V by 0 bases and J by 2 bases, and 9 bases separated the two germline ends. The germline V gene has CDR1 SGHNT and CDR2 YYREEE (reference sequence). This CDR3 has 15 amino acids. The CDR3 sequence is CASSLGWGTYNEQFF. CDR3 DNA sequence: TGTGCCAGCAGCTTGGGATGGGGAACCTACAATGAGCAGTTCTTC.

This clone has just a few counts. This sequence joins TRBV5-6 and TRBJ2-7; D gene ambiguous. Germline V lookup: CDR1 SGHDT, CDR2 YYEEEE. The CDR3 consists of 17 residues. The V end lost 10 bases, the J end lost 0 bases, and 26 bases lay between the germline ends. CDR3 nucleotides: TGTGCCGCTACCCGCGCTCTGGGCCCGATCAGCTCCTACGAGCAGTACTTC. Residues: CAATRALGPISSYEQYF. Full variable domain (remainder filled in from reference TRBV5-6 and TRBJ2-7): DAGVTQSPTHLIKTRGQQVTLRCSPKSGHDTVSWYQQALGQGPQFIFQYYEEEERQRGNFPDRFSGHQFPNYSSELNVNALLLGDSALYLCAATRALGPISSYEQYFGPGTRLTVT.

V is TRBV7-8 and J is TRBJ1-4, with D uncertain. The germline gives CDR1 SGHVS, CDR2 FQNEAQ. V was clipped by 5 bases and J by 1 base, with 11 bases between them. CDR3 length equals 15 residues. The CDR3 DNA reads TGTGCCAGCAGCCCCTGGACGGGAACTAATGAAAAACTGTTTTTT. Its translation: CASSPWTGTNEKLFF.

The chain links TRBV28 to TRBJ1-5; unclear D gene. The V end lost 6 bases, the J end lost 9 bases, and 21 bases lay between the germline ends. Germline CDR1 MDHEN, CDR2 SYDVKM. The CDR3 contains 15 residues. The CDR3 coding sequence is TGTGCCAGCAGAACAGCTGGGGTGGGAGGACGGCCCCAGCATTTT. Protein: CASRTAGVGGRPQHF.

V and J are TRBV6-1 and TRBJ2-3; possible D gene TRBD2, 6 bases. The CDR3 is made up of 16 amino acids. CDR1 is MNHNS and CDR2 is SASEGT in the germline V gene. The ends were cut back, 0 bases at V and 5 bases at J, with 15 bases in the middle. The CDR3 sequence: CASSEAQGLGGDTQYF. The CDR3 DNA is TGTGCCAGCAGTGAAGCGCAGGGACTGGGGGGAGATACGCAGTATTTT.

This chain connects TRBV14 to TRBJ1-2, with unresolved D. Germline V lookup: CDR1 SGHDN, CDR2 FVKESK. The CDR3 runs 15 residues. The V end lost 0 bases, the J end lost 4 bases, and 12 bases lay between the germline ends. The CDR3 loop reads CASSQDPGGLYGYTF. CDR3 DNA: TGTGCCAGCAGCCAAGATCCAGGCGGACTCTATGGCTACACCTTC. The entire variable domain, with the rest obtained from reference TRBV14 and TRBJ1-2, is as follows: EAGVTQFPSHSVIEKGQTVTLRCDPISGHDNLYWYRRVMGKEIKFLLHFVKESKQDESGMPNNRFLAERTGGTYSTLKVQPAELEDSGVYFCASSQDPGGLYGYTFGSGTRLTVV.

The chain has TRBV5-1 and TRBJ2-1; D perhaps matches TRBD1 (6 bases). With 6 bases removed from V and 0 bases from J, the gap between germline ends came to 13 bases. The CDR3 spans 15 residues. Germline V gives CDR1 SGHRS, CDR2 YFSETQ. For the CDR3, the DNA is TGCGCCAGCAAAACCCAGGGGAGCTCCTACAATGAGCAGTTCTTC. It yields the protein CASKTQGSSYNEQFF. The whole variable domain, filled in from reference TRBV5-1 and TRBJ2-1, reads KAGVTQTPRYLIKTRGQQVTLSCSPISGHRSVSWYQQTPGQGLQFLFEYFSETQRNKGNFPGRFSGRQFSNSRSEMNVSTLELGDSALYLCASKTQGSSYNEQFFGPGTRLTVL.

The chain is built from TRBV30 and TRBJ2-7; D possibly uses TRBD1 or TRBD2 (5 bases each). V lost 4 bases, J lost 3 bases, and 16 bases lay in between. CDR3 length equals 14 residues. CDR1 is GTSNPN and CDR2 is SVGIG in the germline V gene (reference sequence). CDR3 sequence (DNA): TGTGCCTGGAACGGGCACGGGGCATACTACGAGCAGTACTTC. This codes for CAWNGHGAYYEQYF. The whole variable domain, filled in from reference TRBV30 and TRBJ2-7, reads SQTIHQWPATLVQPVGSPLSLECTVEGTSNPNLYWYRQAAGRGLQLLFYSVGIGQISSEVPQNLSASRPQDRQFILSSKKLLLSDSGFYLCAWNGHGAYYEQYFGPGTRLTVT.

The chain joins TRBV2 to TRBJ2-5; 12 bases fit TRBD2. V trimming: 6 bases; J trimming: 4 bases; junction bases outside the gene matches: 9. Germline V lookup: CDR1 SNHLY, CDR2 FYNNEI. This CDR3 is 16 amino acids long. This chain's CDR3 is CASSPPSSGRGETQYF. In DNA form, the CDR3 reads TGTGCCAGCAGCCCACCTTCTAGCGGGAGGGGAGAGACCCAGTACTTC.

CDR3 sequence: CASTALSGSPNTGELFF. The CDR3 bases are TGCGCCAGCACCGCCCTTAGCGGGAGCCCGAACACCGGGGAGCTGTTTTTT. The chain recombines TRBV5-1 with TRBJ2-2; the match to TRBD2 covers 9 bases. The germline gives CDR1 SGHRS, CDR2 YFSETQ. There are 17 residues in the CDR3. Trimming took 6 bases from V and 0 from J; bases not matched to a gene: 9.

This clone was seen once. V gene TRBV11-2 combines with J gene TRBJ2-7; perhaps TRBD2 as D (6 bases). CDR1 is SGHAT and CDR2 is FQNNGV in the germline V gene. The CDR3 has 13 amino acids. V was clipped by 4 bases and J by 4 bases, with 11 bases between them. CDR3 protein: CASSSSGFYEQYF. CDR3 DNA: TGTGCCAGCAGCTCAAGCGGGTTTTACGAGCAGTACTTC.

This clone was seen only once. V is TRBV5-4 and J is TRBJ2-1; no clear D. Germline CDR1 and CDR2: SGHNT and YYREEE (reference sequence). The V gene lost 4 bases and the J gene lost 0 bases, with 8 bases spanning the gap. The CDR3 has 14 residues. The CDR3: CASSLRSSYNEQFF. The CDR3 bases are TGTGCCAGCAGCCTACGGAGCTCCTACAATGAGCAGTTCTTC.

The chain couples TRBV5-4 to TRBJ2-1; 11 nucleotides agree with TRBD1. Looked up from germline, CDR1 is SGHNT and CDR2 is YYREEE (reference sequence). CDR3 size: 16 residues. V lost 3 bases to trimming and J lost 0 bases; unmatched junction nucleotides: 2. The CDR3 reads CASSSGQGGSYNEQFF. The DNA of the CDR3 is TGTGCCAGCAGCTCGGGACAGGGGGGCTCCTACAATGAGCAGTTCTTC.

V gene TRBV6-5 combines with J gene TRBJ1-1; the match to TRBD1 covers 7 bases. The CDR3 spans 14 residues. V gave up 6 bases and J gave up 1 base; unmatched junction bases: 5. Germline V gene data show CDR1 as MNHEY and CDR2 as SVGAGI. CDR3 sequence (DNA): TGTGCCAGCAGAACCGGGACAGAGAACACTGAAGCTTTCTTT. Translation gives CASRTGTENTEAFF.

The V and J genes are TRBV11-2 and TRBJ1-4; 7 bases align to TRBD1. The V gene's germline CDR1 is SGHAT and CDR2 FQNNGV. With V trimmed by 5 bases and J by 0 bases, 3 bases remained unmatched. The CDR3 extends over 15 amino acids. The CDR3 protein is CASSTGTATNEKLFF. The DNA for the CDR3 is TGTGCCAGCAGCACCGGGACAGCAACTAATGAAAAACTGTTTTTT.

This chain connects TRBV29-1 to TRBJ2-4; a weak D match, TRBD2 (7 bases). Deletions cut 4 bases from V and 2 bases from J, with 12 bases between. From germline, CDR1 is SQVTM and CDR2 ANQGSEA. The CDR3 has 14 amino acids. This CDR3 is CSVASGGSKNIQYF. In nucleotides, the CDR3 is TGCAGCGTTGCCTCGGGGGGCTCCAAAAACATTCAGTACTTC.

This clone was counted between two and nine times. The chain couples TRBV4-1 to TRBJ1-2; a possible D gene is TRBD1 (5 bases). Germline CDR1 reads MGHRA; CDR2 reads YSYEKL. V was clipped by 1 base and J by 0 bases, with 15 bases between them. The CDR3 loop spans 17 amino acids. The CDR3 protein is CASSQAGIRGSNYGYTF. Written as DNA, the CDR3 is TGCGCCAGCAGCCAAGCTGGTATAAGGGGTTCTAACTATGGCTACACCTTC.

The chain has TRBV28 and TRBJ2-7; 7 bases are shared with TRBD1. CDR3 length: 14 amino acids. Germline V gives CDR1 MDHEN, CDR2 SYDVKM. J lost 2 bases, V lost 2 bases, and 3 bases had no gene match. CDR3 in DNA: TGTGCCAGCAGTTTACCAGGGGGTCCCTACGAGCAGTACTTC. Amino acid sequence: CASSLPGGPYEQYF.

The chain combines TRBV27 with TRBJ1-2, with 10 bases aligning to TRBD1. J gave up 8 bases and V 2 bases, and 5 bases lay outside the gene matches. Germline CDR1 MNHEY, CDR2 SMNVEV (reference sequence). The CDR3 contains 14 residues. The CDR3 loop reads CASSLLGTGVGYTF. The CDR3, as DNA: TGTGCCAGCAGTTTACTAGGGACAGGGGTCGGCTACACCTTC.

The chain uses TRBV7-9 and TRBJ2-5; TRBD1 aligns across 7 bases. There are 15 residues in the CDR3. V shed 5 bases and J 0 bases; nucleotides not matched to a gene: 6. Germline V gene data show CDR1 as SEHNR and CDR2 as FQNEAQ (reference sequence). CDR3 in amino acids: CASSLGTEYQETQYF. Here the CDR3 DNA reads TGTGCCAGCAGCCTCGGGACAGAGTACCAAGAGACCCAGTACTTC.

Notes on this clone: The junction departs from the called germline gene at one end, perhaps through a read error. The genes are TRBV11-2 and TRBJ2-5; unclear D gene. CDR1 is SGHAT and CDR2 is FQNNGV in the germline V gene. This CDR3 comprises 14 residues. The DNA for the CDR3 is TGTGCCAGCAGCTTCCTATGGGCGGAAGATACCCAGTACTTC. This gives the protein CASSFLWAEDTQYF.

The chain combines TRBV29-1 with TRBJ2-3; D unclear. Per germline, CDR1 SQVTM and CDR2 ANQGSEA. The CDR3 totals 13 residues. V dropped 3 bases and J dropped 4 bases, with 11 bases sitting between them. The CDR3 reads CSVEKRFADTQYF. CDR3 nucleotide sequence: TGCAGCGTTGAGAAAAGGTTCGCAGATACGCAGTATTTT.

The CDR3 DNA follows: TGTGCCAGCAGTCCCTCCTTTCAAGCGGAGGGGGCCAAAAACATTCAGTACTTC. This sequence encodes CASSPSFQAEGAKNIQYF. The J gene is TRBJ2-4, the V gene TRBV28; D may be TRBD2 (6 bases). V gave up 5 bases and J gave up 1 base, with 21 bases separating them. The CDR3 runs to 18 residues. CDR1 is MDHEN and CDR2 is SYDVKM in the germline V gene.

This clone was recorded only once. The CDR3 sequence: CASSSSYTF. Written as DNA, the CDR3 is TGTGCCAGCAGTTCTAGCTACACCTTC. This chain joins TRBV6-5 and TRBJ1-2, with D hard to call. This CDR3 has 9 amino acids. V was trimmed by 4 bases and J by 9 bases, leaving 3 bases between them. Germline CDR1 is MNHEY and CDR2 is SVGAGI.

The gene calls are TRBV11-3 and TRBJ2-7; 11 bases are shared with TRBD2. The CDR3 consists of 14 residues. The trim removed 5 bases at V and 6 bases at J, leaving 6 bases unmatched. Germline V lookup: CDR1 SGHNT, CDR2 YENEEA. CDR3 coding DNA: TGTGCCAGCAGCCCCACTAGCGGGAGTGTCGAGCAGTACTTC. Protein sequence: CASSPTSGSVEQYF.

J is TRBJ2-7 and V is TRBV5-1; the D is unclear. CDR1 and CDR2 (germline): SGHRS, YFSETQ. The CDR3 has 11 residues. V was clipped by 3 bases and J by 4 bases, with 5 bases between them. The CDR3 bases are TGCGCCAGCAGCTCTAGATACGAGCAGTACTTC. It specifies CASSSRYEQYF.